This section outlines one T cell receptor beta chain sequence together with its context. The CDR3 totals 14 residues. The germline gives CDR1 MNHNS, CDR2 SASEGT. The V end was cut by 1 base, the J end by 8 bases, with 14 bases between. These data come from a study of blood T cell repertoires in COVID-19. TCRdb's copy holds only in-frame clones and misses some; the assay was immunoSEQ multiplex PCR. The sample has some 220,000 clones; approximately 85% are singletons. The chain links TRBV6-1 to TRBJ1-2; TRBD1 is a possible D gene (5 bases). Specimen: peripheral blood. The receptor was derived from a woman between 65 and 79 years old with COVID-19, enrolled during active disease. The CDR3 loop is CASSEGDSPRGYTF. The CDR3 bases are TGTGCCAGCAGTGAAGGGGACTCCCCGCGGGGCTACACCTTC.